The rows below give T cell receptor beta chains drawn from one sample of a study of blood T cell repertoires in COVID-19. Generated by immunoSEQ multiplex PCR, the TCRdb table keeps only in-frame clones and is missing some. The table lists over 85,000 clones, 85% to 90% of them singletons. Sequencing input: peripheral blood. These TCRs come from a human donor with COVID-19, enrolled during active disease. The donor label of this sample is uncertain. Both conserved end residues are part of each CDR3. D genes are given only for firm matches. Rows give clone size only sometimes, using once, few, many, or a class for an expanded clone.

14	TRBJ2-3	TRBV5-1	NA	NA	TGCGCCAGCAGCTTTGAACAGGGCCCAGATACGCAGTATTTT	CASSFEQGPDTQYF
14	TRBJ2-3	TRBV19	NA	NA	TGTGCCAGTAGTATTAGCGCGCTCACAGATACGCAGTATTTT	CASSISALTDTQYF
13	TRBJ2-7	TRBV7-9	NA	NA	TGTGCCAGCAGCTCGAGGACTGACTACGAGCAGTACTTC	CASSSRTDYEQYF
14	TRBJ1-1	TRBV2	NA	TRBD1	TGTGCCAGCAGTGAGGGACAGGGAGCGGTGAAAACTTTCTTT	CASSEGQGAVKTFF
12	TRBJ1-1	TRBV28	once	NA	TGTGCCAGCAGTTTTACCAGGCGCTTAGCTTTCTTT	CASSFTRRLAFF
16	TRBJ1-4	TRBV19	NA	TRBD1	TGTGCCAGTAGTACCGGACAGGGGGGGAATAATGAAAAACTGTTTTTT	CASSTGQGGNNEKLFF
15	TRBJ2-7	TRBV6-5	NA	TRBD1	TGTGCCAGCAGTCCGTACACAGGGGTTTCCTACGAGCAGTACTTC	CASSPYTGVSYEQYF
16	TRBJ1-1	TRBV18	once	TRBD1	TGTGCCAGCTCTCTCGGGACAGGCGATAAGAACACTGAAGCTTTCTTT	CASSLGTGDKNTEAFF
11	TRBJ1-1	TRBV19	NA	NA	TGTGCCACCCAGGGCAGGGCTGAAGCTTTCTTT	CATQGRAEAFF
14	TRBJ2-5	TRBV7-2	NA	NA	TGTGCCAGCAGCTTAGTAGAGTACCAAGAGACCCAGTACTTC	CASSLVEYQETQYF
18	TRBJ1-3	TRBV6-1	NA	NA	TGTGCCAGCAGTGAAGCTGGAGACAGTTTGGGTGCTGGAAACACCATATATTTT	CASSEAGDSLGAGNTIYF
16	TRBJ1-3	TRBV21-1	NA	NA	TGTGCCAGCTTACACAAAAGGGAGTACTCTGGAAACACCATATATTTT	CASLHKREYSGNTIYF
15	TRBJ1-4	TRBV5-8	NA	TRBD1	TGTGCCAGCAGCAACCGGGACAGGGCCGGGGAAAAACTGTTTTTT	CASSNRDRAGEKLFF
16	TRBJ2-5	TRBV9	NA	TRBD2	TGTGCCAGCAGCGCAGGGACTAGCGGGCGGGGGGAGACCCAGTACTTC	CASSAGTSGRGETQYF
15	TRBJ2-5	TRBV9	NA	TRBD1	TGTGCCAGCAGCGACGGACAGGGGGCGGGTGAGACCCAGTACTTC	CASSDGQGAGETQYF
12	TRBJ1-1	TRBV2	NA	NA	TGTGCCAGCAGTGAACAGAACACTGAAGCTTTCTTT	CASSEQNTEAFF
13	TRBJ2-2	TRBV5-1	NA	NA	TGCGCCAGCTCAGTATCAAACACCGGGGAGCTGTTTTTT	CASSVSNTGELFF
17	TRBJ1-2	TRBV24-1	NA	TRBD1	TGTGCCACCAGTGATCCGAACGGACAGGGCTTAAACTATGGCTACACCTTC	CATSDPNGQGLNYGYTF
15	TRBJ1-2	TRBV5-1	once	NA	TGCGCCAGCAGTTCCGGCGACAGCCTTGGGTATGGCTACACCTTC	CASSSGDSLGYGYTF
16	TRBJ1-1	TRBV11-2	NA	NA	TGTGCCAGCAGCTTAGACGGGGGTGACTTGAACACTGAAGCTTTCTTT	CASSLDGGDLNTEAFF
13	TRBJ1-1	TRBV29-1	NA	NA	TGCGCCGGGGAAAGGGGCGAGGGGGCTGAAGCTTTCTTT	CAGERGEGAEAFF
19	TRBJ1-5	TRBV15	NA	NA	TGTGCCACCAGCAGAGATTCGGGTCAGAAAGGGGCGTTATATCAGCCCCAGCATTTT	CATSRDSGQKGALYQPQHF
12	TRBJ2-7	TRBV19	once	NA	TGTGCCAGTAGCGATCGCGGGTACGAGCAGTACTTC	CASSDRGYEQYF
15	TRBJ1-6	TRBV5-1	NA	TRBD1	TGCGCCAGCAGCTTGGTTGGGACAGCCAATTCACCCCTCCACTTT	CASSLVGTANSPLHF
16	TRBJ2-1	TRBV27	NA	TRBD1	TGTGCCAGCAGTTTATACCGGGACAGACCAGACAATGAGCAGTTCTTC	CASSLYRDRPDNEQFF
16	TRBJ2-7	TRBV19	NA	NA	TGTGCCAGTAGTATAAGCGCGTCCCAACAAACCTACGAGCAGTACTTC	CASSISASQQTYEQYF
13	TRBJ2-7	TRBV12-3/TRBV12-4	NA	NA	TGTGCCAGCAGTTTAGCGCGTGGCTACGAGCAGTACTTC	CASSLARGYEQYF
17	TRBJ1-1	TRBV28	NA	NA	TGTGCCAGCAGCCCGAACAGGGACCAGCTCGCGGACACTGAAGCTTTCTTT	CASSPNRDQLADTEAFF
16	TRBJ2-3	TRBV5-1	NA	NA	TGCGCCAGCAGCATCGGGACAAATCATGGGACAGATACGCAGTATTTT	CASSIGTNHGTDTQYF
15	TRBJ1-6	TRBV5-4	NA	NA	TGTGCCAGCAGCTTGGAACAGGCTAACCATTCACCCCTCCACTTT	CASSLEQANHSPLHF
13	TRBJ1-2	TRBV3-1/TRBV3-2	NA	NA	TGTGCCAGCAGCCAAGACCCCGCGGGTGGCTACACCTTC	CASSQDPAGGYTF
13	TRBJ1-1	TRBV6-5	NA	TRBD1	TGTGCCAGTTCGACAGGGTCGAACACTGAAGCTTTCTTT	CASSTGSNTEAFF
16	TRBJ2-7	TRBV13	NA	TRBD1	TGTGCCAGCAGCCAAGACCCGGGACAGGGACATTACGAGCAGTACTTC	CASSQDPGQGHYEQYF
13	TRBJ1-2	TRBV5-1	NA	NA	TGCGCCAGCAGCTTGGATCCGAACTATGGCTACACCTTC	CASSLDPNYGYTF
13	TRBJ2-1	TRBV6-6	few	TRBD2	TGTGCCAGCAGTTACTCTTCGGGAGGGGAGCAGTTCTTC	CASSYSSGGEQFF
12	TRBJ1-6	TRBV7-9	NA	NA	TGTGCCAGCAGCTCAGCGCGCTCACCCCTCCACTTT	CASSSARSPLHF
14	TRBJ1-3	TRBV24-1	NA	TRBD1	TGTGCCACCAGCGGGACAGACTCTGGAAACACCATATATTTT	CATSGTDSGNTIYF
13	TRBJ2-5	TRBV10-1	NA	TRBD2	TGCGCCAGCAGTGAGTCACTAGCGGGAGGTGCGCACTTC	CASSESLAGGAHF
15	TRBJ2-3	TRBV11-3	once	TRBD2	TGTGCCAGCAGCTTACCGGGACTAGCGTCAGATACGCAGTATTTT	CASSLPGLASDTQYF
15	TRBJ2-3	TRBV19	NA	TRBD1	TGTGCCAGTAGCTCCAACGGACAGGAAGCTGATACGCAGTATTTT	CASSSNGQEADTQYF
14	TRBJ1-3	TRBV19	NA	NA	TGTGCCAGTAGTCCCGCCCTAGGTGGAAACACCATATATTTT	CASSPALGGNTIYF
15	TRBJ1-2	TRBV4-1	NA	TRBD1	TGCGCCAGCAGCCACCTGACAGGGACTTCCTATGGCTACACCTTC	CASSHLTGTSYGYTF
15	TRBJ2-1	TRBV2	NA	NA	TGTGCCAGCAGTGAAGGCGGGGGCACCTACAATGAGCAGTTCTTC	CASSEGGGTYNEQFF
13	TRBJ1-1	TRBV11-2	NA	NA	TGTGCCAGCAGCTTAGTGGAGGGCACTGAAGCTTTCTTT	CASSLVEGTEAFF
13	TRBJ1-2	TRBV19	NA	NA	TGTGCCAGTAAGGACGCCCAGGGCTATGGCTACACCTTC	CASKDAQGYGYTF
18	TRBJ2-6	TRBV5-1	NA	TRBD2	TGCGCCAGCAGCTCGACTAGCGGATTGATCTCTGGGGCCAACGTCCTGACTTTC	CASSSTSGLISGANVLTF
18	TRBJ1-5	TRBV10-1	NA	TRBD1	TGCGCCAGCAGTGAAGACGGCGACAGGGGAGGGGCCAATCAGCCCCAGCATTTT	CASSEDGDRGGANQPQHF
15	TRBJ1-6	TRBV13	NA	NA	TGTGCCAGCAGCTTAGGTTCGCAGGAGGGTTCACCCCTCCACTTT	CASSLGSQEGSPLHF